The source of this T cell receptor beta chain is a study of blood T cell repertoires in COVID-19 (dated by TCRdb to 2020 to 2022). About the investigation overall: The collaborator samples originated in the United States, Italy and Spain and spanned the acute and convalescent phases of COVID-19. The prospective study material was composed of cDNA or gDNA derived from T cells, B-cell-depleted T cells, or PBMCs. The sample metadata nearly always contained a de-identified subject ID, COVID-19 status, age in years and sex. Samples were obtained from the ongoing ImmuneRACE study (first 160 participants) and from 1,254 subjects provided by 6 global collaborators. A freely available public database, intended as a resource for researchers studying the immune response to SARS-CoV-2, is where the repertoires were released. HLA class I and class II types, where available, came from metadata supplied by the sample provider rather than from assay-based typing. The dataset comprised deeply sampled blood TCRbeta repertoires from subjects exposed to, actively infected with, or recovered from COVID-19.

General findings and caveats noted by the study authors: The amount of clinical and demographic metadata varied by source and participant and was provided uncurated.

A note on this clone: This receptor's antigen is unknown. No base quality information exists; no much larger clone differs at one position.

Whole blood was collected in K2EDTA tubes by collaborating institutions according to the institutions' own protocols. For TCRbeta analysis, collaborators shipped samples as frozen whole blood, isolated PBMCs, or DNA extracted from either of those sample types. TCRbeta CDR3 regions were amplified from genomic DNA using the immunoSEQ Assay, a bias-controlled multiplex PCR. The study's processing was this. Within the assay, amplification of reference gene primers was used to estimate how many nucleated cells each sample contained. To quantify the absolute abundance of each unique TCRbeta CDR3 rearrangement, sequence reads were collapsed and filtered. For each sample, productive Simpson clonality was calculated by taking the square root of Simpson's diversity index across productive rearrangements. TCRdb holds this immuneACCESS table with in-frame rearrangements only. Some clones are missing; in checked studies, unresolved V genes explain under half, and the rest has no known cause. D and trimming come from the DNA, and the V and J calls and clone size come from that table. The sample contains tens of thousands of clones, about 86% of them found a single time. The top ten hold roughly 4% of the sample.

The V end gives up 1 base and the J end 5 bases, leaving 4 bases in the junction not matched to a gene. From cysteine to phenylalanine, the CDR3 is 14 amino acids long. Just the 42-base CDR3 DNA is kept, in frame starting at base 1. In the germline V gene, CDR1 corresponds to SGHNT and CDR2 to YENEEA. The sequencing input was peripheral blood. This clonotype was obtained from a man aged 50 to 59 with acute or convalescent COVID-19. The chain was built from TRBV11-3 and TRBJ2-7; 8 central bases correspond to TRBD1. The nucleotides are TGTGCCAGCAGCTTAGGGGACAGGTTTGACGAGCAGTACTTC. The encoded protein is CASSLGDRFDEQYF. Outside the CDR3, residues come from the reference TRBV11-3 and TRBJ2-7 proteins, so the full variable domain is: EAGVVQSPRYKIIEKKQPVAFWCNPISGHNTLYWYLQNLGQGPELLIRYENEEAVDDSQLPKDRFSAERLKGVDSTLKIQPAELGDSAVYLCASSLGDRFDEQYFGPGTRLTVT.